These 14 T cell receptor beta chains were all obtained from the same sample, sequenced in a study of CD4 T cells in relation to SARS-CoV-2 and coronaviruses. No antigen has been identified for these receptors. Assay: immunoSEQ multiplex PCR; the TCRdb copy retains only in-frame clones and omits some. Among tens of thousands of clones, around 75% were seen once, and the ten largest hold around 12%. The unexposed donors gave CD4+ T cells in about 2011-2018, prior to COVID-19. The cells were cultured for 10 days before CD4+ T cells were isolated. Sequenced material: CD4+ T cells from PBMCs, cultured in vitro. Every receptor here comes from a human donor in good health.

V gene TRBV3-1 (or the pseudogene TRBV3-2) combines with J gene TRBJ1-4; 8 bases are shared with TRBD1. V was clipped by 3 bases and J by 6 bases; unmatched bases: 9. Germline V gene data show CDR1 as LGHDT and CDR2 as YNNKEL (reference sequence). There are 16 residues in the CDR3. DNA of the CDR3: TGTGCCAGCAGCCAGGCGACAGGGGTAGTGCATGAAAAACTGTTTTTT. This codes for CASSQATGVVHEKLFF.

The chain couples TRBV6-5 to TRBJ1-2; a weak D match, TRBD1 (6 bases). Germline CDR1 MNHEY, CDR2 SVGAGI. CDR3 length: 12 residues. Trimming removed 7 bases from V and 8 bases from J, with 14 bases in between. The CDR3 reads CASTLEGGGYTF. Written as DNA, the CDR3 is TGTGCCAGCACCCTAGAGGGGGGCGGCTACACCTTC.

The rearrangement links TRBV19 to TRBJ1-2, with D possibly being TRBD1 (6 bases). The CDR3 loop spans 14 amino acids. Germline CDR1 and CDR2: LNHDA and SQIVND (reference sequence). V was shortened by 6 bases and J by 6 bases, with 17 bases between the two germline ends. CDR3 amino acids: CASRFGGRIDGYTF. The CDR3 DNA is TGTGCCAGTAGGTTCGGGGGGCGAATAGATGGCTACACCTTC.

The V call is TRBV6-1, the J call TRBJ2-7, with a possible D match to TRBD1 (6 bases). The V and J ends lost 2 bases and 7 bases respectively, with 15 bases between them. The germline V gene encodes CDR1 MNHNS and CDR2 SASEGT. The CDR3 runs 14 residues. DNA of the CDR3: TGTGCCAGCAGTGAAAGTGACAGGTCCCTGGAGCAGTACTTC. It specifies CASSESDRSLEQYF.

V gene TRBV2 combines with J gene TRBJ1-5, with a possible D match to TRBD1 (5 bases). The V and J ends lost 6 bases and 4 bases respectively, with 22 bases between them. In germline, CDR1 is SNHLY, CDR2 FYNNEI. The CDR3 loop spans 17 amino acids. The CDR3 sequence is CASRDLVGGFGNQPQHF. CDR3 sequence (DNA): TGTGCCAGCAGGGACCTCGTGGGGGGGTTCGGAAATCAGCCCCAGCATTTT.

The sample holds a few counts of this clone. The chain has TRBV12-2 and TRBJ1-1; TRBD1 was called by the table and not checked on the DNA. TRBV12-2 is noted as a pseudogene. This CDR3 contains 17 residues. The CDR3 region has the DNA TGTGCAAGTCGCTTAGCGCCACAAATACAGGGCGCCACTGAAGCTTTCTTT. As protein: CASRLAPQIQGATEAFF.

The chain carries TRBV27 and TRBJ2-1, with 8 positions matching TRBD2. From germline, CDR1 is MNHEY and CDR2 SMNVEV (reference sequence). V trimming: 2 bases; J trimming: 4 bases; junction bases outside the gene matches: 4. This CDR3 spans 15 amino acids. The CDR3: CASSLLAGTYNEQFF. For the CDR3, the DNA is TGTGCCAGCAGTTTACTAGCGGGTACTTACAATGAGCAGTTCTTC.

The chain employs TRBV28 and TRBJ2-3, with 9 bases identical to TRBD2. With 6 bases clipped from V and 5 bases from J, the junction kept 12 bases outside the gene matches. This CDR3 region has 16 residues. Germline CDR1 is MDHEN and CDR2 is SYDVKM. The CDR3 loop is CASSSVAGGPGDTQYF. The CDR3 region has the DNA TGTGCCAGCAGCTCGGTGGCGGGAGGGCCGGGAGATACGCAGTATTTT.

The V and J genes are TRBV9 and TRBJ2-1; 7 bases fit TRBD1. The CDR3 covers 16 residues. The germline CDR1 and CDR2 sequences are SGDLS and YYNGEE. Trimming removed 3 bases from V and 1 base from J; junction bases left unmatched: 7. CDR3 bases: TGTGCCAGCAGCGCCACAGGGGCCTCTTCCTACAATGAGCAGTTCTTC. This codes for CASSATGASSYNEQFF.

This chain links TRBV18 with TRBJ2-6; D call uncertain. Trimming stripped 4 bases from V and 0 bases from J, with 13 bases between. This CDR3 is 17 amino acids long. Germline V lookup: CDR1 KGHSH, CDR2 LQKENI. CDR3 amino acids: CASSLIRRRSGANVLTF. The CDR3 DNA reads as TGTGCCAGCTCACTTATCCGACGTCGCTCTGGGGCCAACGTCCTGACTTTC.

This clone was seen more than once but under ten times. This chain links TRBV10-3 with TRBJ2-2, with TRBD1 matching over 7 bases. Germline V gives CDR1 ENHRY, CDR2 SYGVKD. This CDR3 has 15 residues. V lost 11 bases and J lost 7; bases outside the gene matches: 16. The chain's CDR3 is CAALKQGSRGGELFF. The CDR3 region has the DNA TGTGCCGCACTGAAACAGGGGTCCAGGGGCGGGGAGCTGTTTTTT.

This chain connects TRBV6-2 or TRBV6-3 to TRBJ2-7; D not resolved. CDR3 length: 14 residues. Germline CDR1 and CDR2: MNHEY and SVGEGT. V gave up 0 bases and J gave up 3 bases, with 9 bases separating them. DNA of the CDR3: TGTGCCAGCAGTTACTCCTGGGGAAACTACGAGCAGTACTTC. Its translation: CASSYSWGNYEQYF.

The chain carries TRBV21-1 and TRBJ2-3; the table's D call TRBD1 went unverified against the DNA. TRBV21-1 is a known pseudogene. This CDR3 comprises 16 residues. The CDR3: CASSNIGDSRTDTQYF. CDR3 nucleotide sequence: TGTGCCAGCAGCAACATAGGGGACAGCCGCACAGATACGCAGTATTTT.

The V call is TRBV18, the J call TRBJ1-4; D remains ambiguous. Between the trimmed V and J ends, which lost 3 bases and 10 bases, there was a span of 12 bases. Germline V gene data show CDR1 as KGHSH and CDR2 as LQKENI. This CDR3 spans 13 amino acids. DNA of the CDR3: TGTGCCAGCTCACCGCCGAGCAGTGGAAAACTGTTTTTT. As protein: CASSPPSSGKLFF. The full variable domain, its missing parts supplied by reference TRBV18 and TRBJ1-4, is NAGVMQNPRHLVRRRGQEARLRCSPMKGHSHVYWYRQLPEEGLKFMVYLQKENIIDESGMPKERFSAEFPKEGPSILRIQQVVRGDSAAYFCASSPPSSGKLFFGSGTQLSVL.